The T cell receptor beta chain under discussion was sequenced for a study of blood T cell repertoires in COVID-19. Overall study: Acute and convalescent COVID-19 samples came from the United States, Italy and Spain. The analysed material was cDNA or gDNA that came from T cells, B-cell-depleted T cells, or PBMCs.

During active infection, Seattle patients enrolled and were then monitored through disease. Original handling: Estimation of nucleated cell counts relied on the amplification of reference gene primers. Some clones are missing from TCRdb's copy, which holds only in-frame ones; the method was immunoSEQ multiplex PCR. That table supplies the V and J calls and clone size; D and trimming were determined from the DNA. The table has 68,000 or so clones, roughly 90% seen once; the top ten hold roughly 7.3%. V was cut by 4 bases and J by 1 base, with 6 bases left in between. Germline CDR1 is SGDLS and CDR2 is YYNGEE. This CDR3 comprises 12 residues.

This TCR came from a man in his forties or fifties with COVID-19, enrolled during active disease. The V and J genes are TRBV9 and TRBJ2-7; no definite D call. The sample taken for sequencing was peripheral blood. The CDR3 loop is CASSRDSYEQYF. The CDR3 DNA sequence: TGTGCCAGCAGCCGAGATTCCTACGAGCAGTACTTC.